These 20 T cell receptor beta chains were sequenced from one sample in a study of cytomegalovirus exposure and HLA in healthy donors. Researchers ran the PCR with 60 Vbeta and 13 Jbeta primers. Repertoires were generated with immunoSEQ multiplex PCR, while TCRdb's copy carries only in-frame clones and drops some. The sample lists 150,000 to 200,000 clones; 70% to 80% were seen once. The sample consisted of PBMCs. These TCRs come from a man in his forties in good health and CMV-seronegative.

This sequence joins TRBV5-1 and TRBJ2-5, with 8 nucleotides matching TRBD1. The closer fit of TRBJ2-7 to the DNA end suggests the J call may be wrong. CDR3 length equals 11 residues. Germline V gene data show CDR1 as SGHRS and CDR2 as YFSETQ. The CDR3 DNA is TGCGCCAGCAGCACAGGGGGCGAGCAGTACTTC. Protein product: CASSTGGEQYF.

J is TRBJ2-3 and V is TRBV7-2; the D is unclear. The germline V and J ends were trimmed by 0 bases and 4 bases, with 8 bases remaining between them. This CDR3 has 14 residues. CDR1 is SGHTA, CDR2 FQGNSA, per germline. The CDR3 sequence: CASSLAHLADTQYF. CDR3 DNA sequence: TGTGCCAGCAGCTTAGCGCACCTAGCAGATACGCAGTATTTT. Full variable domain (outside the CDR3, taken from reference TRBV7-2 and TRBJ2-3): GAGVSQSPSNKVTEKGKDVELRCDPISGHTALYWYRQSLGQGLEFLIYFQGNSAPDKSGLPSDRFSAERTGGSVSTLTIQRTQQEDSAVYLCASSLAHLADTQYFGPGTRLTVL.

The gene calls are TRBV10-3 and TRBJ2-6; 7 nucleotides align to TRBD2. Losses at the gene ends were 2 bases for V and 3 bases for J; bases not matched to a gene: 1. Germline V gene data show CDR1 as ENHRY and CDR2 as SYGVKD. The CDR3 spans 15 residues. The CDR3 region is CAISETSDGANVLTF. The CDR3 DNA follows: TGTGCCATCAGTGAGACTAGCGATGGGGCCAACGTCCTGACTTTC.

This clone was counted once. The chain couples TRBV19 to TRBJ1-2, with 9 bases identical to TRBD1. Germline trimming cut 8 bases from V and 8 bases from J; bases unmatched to any gene: 9. The CDR3 consists of 13 residues. Germline assignment: CDR1 LNHDA and CDR2 SQIVND (reference sequence). DNA for the CDR3: TGTGCCAGTGGCCCGGGACAGGGAAAAGGCTACACCTTC. It is translated as CASGPGQGKGYTF.

This rearrangement joins TRBV7-2 to TRBJ1-5, with TRBD1 as a possible D gene (5 bases). The CDR3 sequence is 16 residues long. Germline lookup yields CDR1 SGHTA and CDR2 FQGNSA. Trimming cost V 5 bases and J 2 bases, with 16 bases left between them. The CDR3 nucleotides read TGTGCCAGCAGCCTGGGTGTGGGGCAGGGCAATCAGCCCCAGCATTTT. Protein product: CASSLGVGQGNQPQHF.

As concerns this clone: Sequence at one end of the junction differs from germline and may be a read error. This CDR3 is CSSSLEGGTGSNQPQHF. In DNA, the CDR3 is TGTTCCAGCAGCTTAGAAGGTGGGACAGGTAGCAATCAGCCCCAGCATTTT. The chain has TRBV7-9 and TRBJ1-5; 8 bases agree with TRBD1. This CDR3 has 17 amino acids. Germline V gene data show CDR1 as SEHNR and CDR2 as FQNEAQ (reference sequence).

This chain uses TRBV6-1 with TRBJ2-7; D not resolved. Germline values: CDR1 MNHNS, CDR2 SASEGT. The V end was cut by 6 bases, the J end by 0 bases, with 6 bases between. The CDR3 loop spans 12 amino acids. CDR3 DNA: TGTGCCAGCAGAACGGACTCCTACGAGCAGTACGTC. Amino acid sequence: CASRTDSYEQYV.

This clone has a handful of counts. This chain joins TRBV4-1 and TRBJ1-2, with D unresolved. Germline V gives CDR1 MGHRA, CDR2 YSYEKL. Trimming cost V 3 bases and J 4 bases, with 12 bases left between them. The CDR3 consists of 14 residues. The CDR3 DNA is TGCGCCAGCAGCCAGGGGAGGGTGGGCTATGGCTACACCTTC. Protein sequence: CASSQGRVGYGYTF.

V usage is TRBV11-2 and J usage is TRBJ2-7; weak D call: TRBD1 (5 bases). V was trimmed by 3 bases and J by 0 bases, leaving 6 bases between them. The CDR3 has 13 residues. CDR1 and CDR2 (germline): SGHAT, FQNNGV. The CDR3 region has the DNA TGTGCCAGCAGCTTGGACATCTCCTACGAGCAGTACGTC. This translates into CASSLDISYEQYV.

The chain is built from TRBV5-6 and TRBJ2-7; the match to TRBD1 covers 9 bases. The CDR3 is 14 amino acids. The V and J ends lost 4 bases and 6 bases, in that order; junction bases with no gene match: 8. The germline V gene has CDR1 SGHDT and CDR2 YYEEEE. CDR3 in DNA: TGTGCCAGCAGCACCTACAGGGGGCCCGGCGAGCAGTACGTC. Translation: CASSTYRGPGEQYV.

The rearrangement joins TRBV5-8 to TRBJ2-4; a possible D gene is TRBD2 (6 bases). Germline V CDR1 and CDR2: SGHTS, YDEGEE. CDR3 length: 14 residues. The V gene lost 1 base and the J gene lost 12 bases, with 17 bases spanning the gap. The CDR3 DNA is TGTGCCAGCAGCTTGATAGCGGCCTTCGACAGTCAGTACTTC. Amino acids: CASSLIAAFDSQYF.

The V and J genes are TRBV6-4 and TRBJ2-7, with TRBD2 matching 13 bases. The CDR3 extends over 17 amino acids. CDR1 is MRHNA, CDR2 SNTAGT, per germline. After removal of 4 bases from V and 1 base from J, the junction contained 7 bases not matched to a gene. CDR3: CASSVGTSGDNSYEQYV. DNA of the CDR3: TGTGCCAGCAGTGTCGGGACTAGCGGGGATAATTCCTACGAGCAGTACGTC.

This clone has more than one count but fewer than ten. The chain carries TRBV6-5 and TRBJ2-1; D may be TRBD2 (5 bases). The V and J ends lost 4 bases and 5 bases respectively, with 15 bases between them. Per the germline V gene, CDR1 is MNHEY and CDR2 is SVGAGI. The CDR3 sequence is 15 residues long. The CDR3 sequence is CASSSQHLGDNEQFF. DNA of the CDR3: TGTGCCAGCAGTTCACAACACCTGGGAGACAATGAGCAGTTCTTC.

The chain joins TRBV7-3 to TRBJ2-1, with TRBD2 matching 7 bases. The trim removed 5 bases at V and 0 bases at J, leaving 4 bases unmatched. CDR1 is SGHTA and CDR2 is FQGTGA in the germline V gene. The CDR3 has 15 amino acids. CDR3 residues: CASSRRESSYNEQFF. The DNA of the CDR3 is TGTGCCAGCAGCAGGCGGGAGTCCTCCTACAATGAGCAGTTCTTC.

The chain joins TRBV11-2 to TRBJ1-1; TRBD1 might be the D (6 bases). The CDR3 consists of 13 residues. Germline-derived CDR1 and CDR2 are SGHAT and FQNNGV. V lost 11 bases and J 3 bases, leaving 16 bases between the germline ends. CDR3 sequence: CAVGAGRDTEAFF. The CDR3 DNA reads as TGTGCCGTGGGGGCAGGGAGGGACACTGAAGCTTTCTTT.

The chain has TRBV5-1 and TRBJ2-7, with D perhaps TRBD1 (6 bases). V was clipped by 4 bases and J by 5 bases, with 16 bases between them. The CDR3 has 14 residues. Germline V CDR1 and CDR2: SGHRS, YFSETQ. This CDR3 reads CASSPRTQGHEQYF. DNA of the CDR3: TGCGCCAGCAGCCCGCGGACCCAGGGGCACGAGCAGTACTTC. Together with reference TRBV5-1 and TRBJ2-7, the CDR3 gives the full variable domain: KAGVTQTPRYLIKTRGQQVTLSCSPISGHRSVSWYQQTPGQGLQFLFEYFSETQRNKGNFPGRFSGRQFSNSRSEMNVSTLELGDSALYLCASSPRTQGHEQYFGPGTRLTVT.

The V gene is TRBV28, the J gene TRBJ2-5, with no clear D. The CDR3 consists of 11 residues. Germline lookup yields CDR1 MDHEN and CDR2 SYDVKM. V was clipped by 8 bases and J by 5 bases, with 9 bases between them. The DNA of the CDR3 is TGTGCCAGCCACAGTCGGGAGACCCAGTACTTC. Protein product: CASHSRETQYF.

Only one count was recorded for this clone. CDR3 residues: CASTPEPHNEQFF. The CDR3, as DNA: TGTGCCAGTACACCGGAGCCTCACAATGAGCAGTTCTTC. V is TRBV19 and J is TRBJ2-1, with D unresolved. The CDR3 runs to 13 residues. CDR1 and CDR2 from the germline V gene are LNHDA and SQIVND (reference sequence). Trimming stripped 7 bases from V and 5 bases from J, with 12 bases between. Full variable domain (rest looked up from reference TRBV19 and TRBJ2-1): DGGITQSPKYLFRKEGQNVTLSCEQNLNHDAMYWYRQDPGQGLRLIYYSQIVNDFQKGDIAEGYSVSREKKESFPLTVTSAQKNPTAFYLCASTPEPHNEQFFGPGTRLTVL.

The rearrangement uses TRBV19 and TRBJ1-4, with D perhaps TRBD1 (6 bases). This CDR3 is 14 amino acids long. Germline loops: CDR1 LNHDA, CDR2 SQIVND (reference sequence). Trimming cost V 0 bases and J 7 bases, with 9 bases left between them. In DNA form, the CDR3 reads TGTGCCAGTAGTATAGATTGGGACACTGAAAAACTGTTTTTT. Translated: CASSIDWDTEKLFF.

This clone was seen just once. The chain combines TRBV4-1 with TRBJ2-3, with TRBD2 matching over 7 bases. Unmatched junction bases numbered 2, after V lost 4 bases and J lost 1 base. From germline, CDR1 is MGHRA and CDR2 YSYEKL. The CDR3 is 14 amino acids. The CDR3 loop reads CASSRTSGTDTQYF. CDR3 bases: TGCGCCAGCAGCCGAACTAGCGGCACAGATACGCAGTATTTT.